The 7 T cell receptor beta chains in this list originate from one sample, sequenced in a study of T cell responses to AZD1222 COVID-19 vaccine. Generated by immunoSEQ multiplex PCR, the TCRdb table keeps only in-frame clones and is missing some. The sample shows approximately 300,000 clones, roughly 93% of them seen only once. The sequencing used peripheral blood, collected 28 days after the second AZD1222 dose. Source of these receptors: an adult who received the AZD1222 COVID-19 vaccine.

V and J are TRBV5-1 and TRBJ1-1, with a weak D call TRBD1 (6 bases). Trimming left V 0 bases short and J 1 base short, with 10 bases between. The germline CDR1 and CDR2 sequences are SGHRS and YFSETQ. The CDR3 length is 15 residues. CDR3 region: CASSLEWGRNTEAFF. The CDR3 coding sequence is TGCGCCAGCAGCTTGGAATGGGGGCGGAACACTGAAGCTTTCTTT.

The chain recombines TRBV19 with TRBJ2-7; D is possibly TRBD1 or TRBD2 (5 bases each). The V gene's germline CDR1 is LNHDA and CDR2 SQIVND (reference sequence). V lost 0 bases and J lost 7, with 13 bases in between. The CDR3 is 14 amino acids. CDR3 amino acids: CASSIDRGTPEQYF. The CDR3 DNA is TGTGCCAGTAGTATAGATCGGGGCACCCCAGAGCAGTACTTC.

This rearrangement joins TRBV19 to TRBJ1-3, with no clear D. V was cut by 7 bases and J by 0 bases, with 19 bases left in between. Germline V CDR1 and CDR2: LNHDA, SQIVND (reference sequence). The CDR3 runs to 17 residues. CDR3 sequence: CASNASGRPRSGNTIYF. CDR3 bases: TGTGCCAGTAACGCCTCGGGCAGGCCCCGCTCTGGAAACACCATATATTTT.

V gene TRBV7-2 combines with J gene TRBJ1-5; D gene uncertain. Germline V gene sequence: CDR1 SGHTA, CDR2 FQGNSA. Trimming cost V 4 bases and J 7 bases, with 8 bases left between them. CDR3 size: 12 residues. CDR3 DNA sequence: TGTGCCAGCAGCTCATTGGGGCAGCCCCAGCATTTT. It is translated as CASSSLGQPQHF.

CDR3 amino acids: CASSDVQGARYNSPLHF. Here the CDR3 DNA reads TGTGCCAGCAGCGACGTACAGGGGGCAAGATATAATTCACCCCTCCACTTT. V usage is TRBV9 and J usage is TRBJ1-6, with TRBD1 matching 9 bases. Germline V gives CDR1 SGDLS, CDR2 YYNGEE. Unmatched junction bases numbered 8, after V lost 3 bases and J lost 4 bases. The CDR3 has 17 residues.

This chain uses TRBV27 with TRBJ1-5; perhaps TRBD1 as D (5 bases). V shed 2 bases and J shed 4 bases, with 15 bases lying between them. The CDR3 has 16 amino acids. Looked up from germline, CDR1 is MNHEY and CDR2 is SMNVEV (reference sequence). The CDR3 spells CASSLQGGGGNQPQHF. The CDR3 DNA is TGTGCCAGCAGTTTACAGGGTGGTGGGGGAAATCAGCCCCAGCATTTT.

This clone came up once. This chain links TRBV27 with TRBJ1-4; D not resolved. The CDR3 loop spans 14 amino acids. Germline loops: CDR1 MNHEY, CDR2 SMNVEV (reference sequence). V was clipped by 5 bases and J by 8 bases, with 15 bases between them. CDR3 nucleotide sequence: TGTGCCAGCAGTAGAGGGAGGACGTACGAAAAACTGTTTTTT. It specifies CASSRGRTYEKLFF.